Following are 27 T cell receptor beta chains from one sample sequenced in a study of cytotoxic CD8 clonotypes in ibrutinib-treated CLL. The table came from immunoSEQ multiplex PCR; TCRdb's copy has only in-frame clones and leaves some out. The data contain over 200,000 clones, approximately 70% of them seen just once; the ten biggest clones take up approximately 5.9%. This specimen was PBMCs, taken after 12 months of ibrutinib treatment. The source of these receptors is a human donor with chronic lymphocytic leukemia.

V gene TRBV29-1 combines with J gene TRBJ1-2, with D maybe TRBD1 (5 bases). V was cut by 4 bases and J by 4 bases, with 7 bases left in between. The CDR3 spans 11 residues. Germline CDR1 SQVTM, CDR2 ANQGSEA. CDR3 region: CSVGQLYGYTF. The CDR3 region has the DNA TGCAGCGTTGGACAGCTCTATGGCTACACCTTC.

The V gene is TRBV7-9, the J gene TRBJ2-7; either TRBD1 or TRBD2 may fit D (6 bases each). Germline CDR1 is SEHNR and CDR2 is FQNEAQ (reference sequence). V was pared by 1 base and J by 6 bases, with 7 bases between. CDR3 length: 12 amino acids. The chain's CDR3 is CASSLGGAEQYF. The CDR3 nucleotides read TGTGCCAGCAGCTTAGGGGGGGCCGAGCAGTACTTC.

The V call is TRBV6-5, the J call TRBJ1-5, with 8 bases lining up with TRBD1. The CDR3 is 15 amino acids. Germline lookup yields CDR1 MNHEY and CDR2 SVGAGI. The junction had 3 bases not matched to a gene; V was cut back by 4 bases and J by 1 base. CDR3: CASSLDRESNQPQHF. In DNA, the CDR3 is TGTGCCAGCAGTTTGGACAGGGAGAGCAATCAGCCCCAGCATTTT.

This chain connects TRBV7-2 to TRBJ1-5, with no clear D. V was clipped by 2 bases and J by 5 bases, with 19 bases between them. Germline CDR1 reads SGHTA; CDR2 reads FQGNSA. The CDR3 runs 17 residues. The CDR3 DNA reads as TGTGCCAGCAGCTTAAGGTTTCAACCCCAGAATGATCAGCCCCAGCATTTT. Its protein is CASSLRFQPQNDQPQHF.

This chain connects TRBV5-1 to TRBJ1-6; D perhaps matches TRBD1 (5 bases). From germline, CDR1 is SGHRS and CDR2 YFSETQ. V lost 0 bases and J 7 bases, leaving 8 bases between the germline ends. The CDR3 runs 14 residues. CDR3 coding DNA: TGCGCCAGCAGCTTGGAAGGACAAAATTCACCCCTCCACTTT. This codes for CASSLEGQNSPLHF.

This chain connects TRBV5-1 to TRBJ2-1; 8 bases align to TRBD2. CDR3 length: 14 residues. V was pared by 1 base and J by 4 bases, with 1 base of the junction left unmatched. The V gene's germline CDR1 is SGHRS and CDR2 YFSETQ. CDR3 in amino acids: CASSLTSGYNEQFF. The CDR3 DNA reads TGCGCCAGCAGCTTGACTAGCGGTTACAATGAGCAGTTCTTC.

The V gene is TRBV28, the J gene TRBJ2-5, with D perhaps TRBD2 (6 bases). CDR1 MDHEN and CDR2 SYDVKM come from the germline V gene. V was pared by 6 bases and J by 4 bases, with 12 bases between. There are 13 residues in the CDR3. The CDR3 bases are TGTGCCAGCAGAATACCGGGACTAGAGACCCAGTACTTC. Translation: CASRIPGLETQYF.

The CDR3 spells CSVARSPYNEQFF. CDR3 nucleotide sequence: TGCAGCGTTGCCCGGAGTCCCTACAATGAGCAGTTCTTC. V and J are TRBV29-1 and TRBJ2-1; D remains unclear. CDR3 length equals 13 residues. Between the trimmed V and J ends, which lost 4 bases and 2 bases, there was a span of 9 bases. Per germline, CDR1 SQVTM and CDR2 ANQGSEA.

This clone was counted a single time. This chain joins TRBV28 and TRBJ1-5; D perhaps matches TRBD1 (5 bases). The ends were cut back, 3 bases at V and 2 bases at J, with 17 bases in the middle. Germline V CDR1 and CDR2: MDHEN, SYDVKM. The CDR3 consists of 17 residues. CDR3 nucleotide sequence: TGTGCCAGCAGTTTGGGGCCACCGGGGATGGGCAATCAGCCCCAGCATTTT. It is translated as CASSLGPPGMGNQPQHF.

This chain links TRBV6-1 with TRBJ1-1, with 8 bases fitting TRBD1. The CDR3 length is 14 residues. V lost 6 bases, J lost 0 bases, and 3 bases stayed unmatched. The V gene's germline CDR1 is MNHNS and CDR2 SASEGT. The CDR3 bases are TGTGCCAGCAGGAGGACAGGGATGAACACTGAAGCTTTCTTT. Translation gives CASRRTGMNTEAFF.

The chain has TRBV6-5 and TRBJ1-2; no definite D call. The germline V gene encodes CDR1 MNHEY and CDR2 SVGAGI. V lost 4 bases, J lost 4 bases, and 13 bases lay in between. The CDR3 runs 14 residues. The CDR3 nucleotides read TGTGCCAGCAGTTCCCGGCCGGGAGGCTATGGCTACACCTTC. It yields the protein CASSSRPGGYGYTF.

The rearrangement uses TRBV14 and TRBJ2-1; a possible D gene is TRBD2 (6 bases). Trimming shortened V by 6 bases and J by 0 bases, and 15 bases separated the two germline ends. CDR3 length equals 16 residues. Germline CDR1 SGHDN, CDR2 FVKESK. The CDR3 reads CASSPLASSSYNEQFF. The CDR3 DNA follows: TGTGCCAGCAGTCCTCTAGCGTCAAGCTCCTACAATGAGCAGTTCTTC.

This chain uses TRBV19 with TRBJ1-5; TRBD1 matches 7 bases. Germline V gene sequence: CDR1 LNHDA, CDR2 SQIVND (reference sequence). The V and J ends lost 10 bases and 1 base, in that order; junction bases with no gene match: 22. The CDR3 spans 19 residues. The CDR3 is CATGQAPLLGHLSNQPQHF. DNA of the CDR3: TGTGCCACTGGACAGGCTCCGCTGCTAGGTCACCTAAGCAATCAGCCCCAGCATTTT. The variable domain in full, completed from reference TRBV19 and TRBJ1-5, reads DGGITQSPKYLFRKEGQNVTLSCEQNLNHDAMYWYRQDPGQGLRLIYYSQIVNDFQKGDIAEGYSVSREKKESFPLTVTSAQKNPTAFYLCATGQAPLLGHLSNQPQHFGDGTRLSIL.

This clone turned up a few times. The gene calls are TRBV4-2 and TRBJ2-5; D is possibly TRBD1 (5 bases). This CDR3 is built from 13 residues. Trimming shortened V by 6 bases and J by 2 bases, and 10 bases separated the two germline ends. The germline gives CDR1 LGHNA, CDR2 YNFKEQ. CDR3 nucleotides: TGTGCCAGCAGTCTGACAGAGCAAGAGACCCAGTACTTC. This translates into CASSLTEQETQYF.

The chain is built from TRBV5-8 and TRBJ2-1; no clear D gene. Germline V lookup: CDR1 SGHTS, CDR2 YDEGEE. CDR3 length: 15 amino acids. Trimming pared 0 bases from V and 0 bases from J, leaving 7 bases between. The CDR3, as DNA: TGTGCCAGCAGCTTGGAGCTGAGCTCCTACAATGAGCAGTTCTTC. Translation: CASSLELSSYNEQFF.

The CDR3 sequence is CASSFGQAYEQYF. CDR3 nucleotides: TGTGCCAGTAGTTTTGGGCAGGCCTACGAGCAGTACTTC. The chain carries TRBV19 and TRBJ2-7, with D hard to call. Germline CDR1 reads LNHDA; CDR2 reads SQIVND (reference sequence). The V and J ends lost 5 bases and 2 bases respectively, with 10 bases between them. The CDR3 is made up of 13 amino acids.

Only a few counts were recorded for this clone. The rearrangement joins TRBV27 to TRBJ2-7, with 9 nucleotides matching TRBD2. In germline, CDR1 is MNHEY, CDR2 SMNVEV (reference sequence). J gave up 5 bases and V 6 bases, and 8 bases lay outside the gene matches. The CDR3 consists of 14 residues. The CDR3 DNA reads as TGTGCCAGCAGACGTAGCGGGAGAGGCAACGAGCAGTACTTC. This encodes CASRRSGRGNEQYF.

The chain has TRBV7-2 and TRBJ2-5; no definite D call. This CDR3 is 11 amino acids long. V was cut by 4 bases and J by 5 bases, with 5 bases left in between. The germline V gene has CDR1 SGHTA and CDR2 FQGNSA. CDR3 nucleotides: TGTGCCAGCAGCTCGCATGAGACCCAGTACTTC. Translating gives CASSSHETQYF.

This clone occurred a few times. The gene calls are TRBV9 and TRBJ1-2, with D uncertain. Trimming shortened V by 4 bases and J by 4 bases, and 14 bases separated the two germline ends. Germline loops: CDR1 SGDLS, CDR2 YYNGEE. The CDR3 extends over 14 amino acids. This CDR3 reads CASSSAGGIYGYTF. The DNA for the CDR3 is TGTGCCAGCAGCTCGGCAGGCGGGATCTATGGCTACACCTTC.

The rearrangement joins TRBV12-5 to TRBJ2-5; D tentatively fits TRBD1 or TRBD2 (5 bases each). The CDR3 is 14 residues long. In germline, CDR1 is LGHNT, CDR2 FRNRAP. V lost 6 bases to trimming and J lost 5 bases, with 16 bases between them. CDR3 sequence (DNA): TGTGCTAGTGGGCGCCAACCGGGACCCGAGACCCAGTACTTC. This gives the protein CASGRQPGPETQYF.

The V and J genes are TRBV11-1 and TRBJ2-3, with a possible D match to TRBD1 (6 bases). CDR3 size: 16 residues. Trimming removed 5 bases from V and 1 base from J, with 16 bases in between. Germline-derived CDR1 and CDR2 are SGHAT and FQDESV (reference sequence). The CDR3: CASSNTGFVGTDTQYF. CDR3 nucleotide sequence: TGTGCCAGCAGCAATACAGGGTTTGTGGGCACAGATACGCAGTATTTT.

This clone has just a few counts. The V and J genes are TRBV7-2 and TRBJ1-1; the D gene is possibly TRBD1 (5 bases). This CDR3 spans 15 amino acids. The germline V and J ends were trimmed by 5 bases and 0 bases, with 13 bases remaining between them. Germline V lookup: CDR1 SGHTA, CDR2 FQGNSA. The CDR3 DNA sequence: TGTGCCAGCAGCCCCCTGGCAGGGTTGAACACTGAAGCTTTCTTT. This sequence encodes CASSPLAGLNTEAFF.

This clone was observed a handful of times. This chain connects TRBV2 to TRBJ1-2; no reliable D call. Trimming took off 6 bases at V and 6 bases at J, with 14 bases between the two ends. Germline loops: CDR1 SNHLY, CDR2 FYNNEI. The CDR3 is made up of 13 amino acids. The CDR3 DNA sequence: TGTGCCAGCAGATCGGTCCCCTCCAATGGCTACACCTTC. This sequence encodes CASRSVPSNGYTF.

The chain has TRBV18 and TRBJ2-2; possible D gene TRBD1, 8 bases. The CDR3 has 18 amino acids. Germline CDR1 reads KGHSH; CDR2 reads LQKENI. V was clipped by 2 bases and J by 6 bases, with 22 bases between them. This CDR3 is CASSPTHGQGGGSGELFF. CDR3 nucleotide sequence: TGTGCCAGCTCACCAACACATGGACAGGGAGGGGGCTCCGGGGAGCTGTTTTTT.

The V and J genes are TRBV30 and TRBJ1-1, with D unresolved. Germline loops: CDR1 GTSNPN, CDR2 SVGIG (reference sequence). With 0 bases removed from V and 4 bases from J, the gap between germline ends came to 12 bases. The CDR3 is 14 residues long. The CDR3, as DNA: TGTGCCTGGAGTGTAGGGCTTGTGGGCACTGAAGCTTTCTTT. Amino acid sequence: CAWSVGLVGTEAFF.

Many counts were recorded for this clone. V usage is TRBV19 and J usage is TRBJ1-5; 8 nucleotides line up with TRBD1. The CDR3 totals 17 residues. Germline CDR1 and CDR2: LNHDA and SQIVND (reference sequence). The trim removed 3 bases at V and 1 base at J, leaving 8 bases unmatched. CDR3 DNA: TGTGCCAGTAGTATTGGACAGGGCAGGTGGAGCAATCAGCCCCAGCATTTT. It translates to CASSIGQGRWSNQPQHF.

Comment on this clone: The sample has other DNA sequences that encode this CDR3 too. The chain recombines TRBV2 with TRBJ2-2, with D perhaps matching TRBD1 (5 bases). The CDR3 covers 14 residues. The V gene lost 6 bases and the J gene lost 1 base, with 9 bases spanning the gap. The germline V gene has CDR1 SNHLY and CDR2 FYNNEI. The CDR3 DNA follows: TGTGCCAGCAGGGGCCAGGGGAACACCGGGGAGCTGTTTTTT. Amino acids: CASRGQGNTGELFF. Full variable domain (rest looked up from reference TRBV2 and TRBJ2-2): EPEVTQTPSHQVTQMGQEVILRCVPISNHLYFYWYRQILGQKVEFLVSFYNNEISEKSEIFDDQFSVERPDGSNFTLKIRSTKLEDSAMYFCASRGQGNTGELFFGEGSRLTVL.